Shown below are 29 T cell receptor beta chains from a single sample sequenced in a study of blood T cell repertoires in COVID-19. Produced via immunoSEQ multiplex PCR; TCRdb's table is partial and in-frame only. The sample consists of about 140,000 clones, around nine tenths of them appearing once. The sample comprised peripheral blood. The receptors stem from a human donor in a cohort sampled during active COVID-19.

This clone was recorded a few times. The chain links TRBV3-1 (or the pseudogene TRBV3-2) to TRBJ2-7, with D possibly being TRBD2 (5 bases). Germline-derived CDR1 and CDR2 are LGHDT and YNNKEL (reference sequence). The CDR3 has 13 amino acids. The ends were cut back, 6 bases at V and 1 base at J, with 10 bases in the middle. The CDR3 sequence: CASREGLSYEQYF. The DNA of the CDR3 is TGTGCCAGCAGGGAAGGACTGTCCTACGAGCAGTACTTC.

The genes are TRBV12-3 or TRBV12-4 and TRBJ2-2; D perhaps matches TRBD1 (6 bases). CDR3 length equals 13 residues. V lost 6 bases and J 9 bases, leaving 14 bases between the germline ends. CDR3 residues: CASRPHRDRELFF. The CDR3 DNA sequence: TGTGCCAGCAGACCTCACAGGGACAGGGAGCTGTTTTTT.

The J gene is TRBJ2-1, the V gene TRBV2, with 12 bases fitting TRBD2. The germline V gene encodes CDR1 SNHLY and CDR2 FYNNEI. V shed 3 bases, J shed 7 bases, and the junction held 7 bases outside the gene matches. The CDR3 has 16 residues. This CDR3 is CASSDLAGGPGNEQFF. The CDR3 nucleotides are TGTGCCAGCAGTGACCTAGCGGGGGGGCCAGGGAATGAGCAGTTCTTC. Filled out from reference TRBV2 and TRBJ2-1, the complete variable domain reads EPEVTQTPSHQVTQMGQEVILRCVPISNHLYFYWYRQILGQKVEFLVSFYNNEISEKSEIFDDQFSVERPDGSNFTLKIRSTKLEDSAMYFCASSDLAGGPGNEQFFGPGTRLTVL.

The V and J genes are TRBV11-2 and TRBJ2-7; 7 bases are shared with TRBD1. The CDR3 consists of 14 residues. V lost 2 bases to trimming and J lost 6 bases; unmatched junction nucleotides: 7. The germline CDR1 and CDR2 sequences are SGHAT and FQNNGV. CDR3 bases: TGTGCCAGCAGCTTATTTCAGGGGGTGGGCGAGCAGTACTTC. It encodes CASSLFQGVGEQYF. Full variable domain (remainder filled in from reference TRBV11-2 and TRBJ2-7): EAGVAQSPRYKIIEKRQSVAFWCNPISGHATLYWYQQILGQGPKLLIQFQNNGVVDDSQLPKDRFSAERLKGVDSTLKIQPAKLEDSAVYLCASSLFQGVGEQYFGPGTRLTVT.

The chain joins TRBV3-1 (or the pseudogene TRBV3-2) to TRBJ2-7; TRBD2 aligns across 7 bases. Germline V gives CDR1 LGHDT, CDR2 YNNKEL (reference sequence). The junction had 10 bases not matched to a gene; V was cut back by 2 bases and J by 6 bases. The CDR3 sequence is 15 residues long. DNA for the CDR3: TGTGCCAGCAGCCAAATGAGGGGACTATGGGGCGAGCAGTACTTC. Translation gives CASSQMRGLWGEQYF.

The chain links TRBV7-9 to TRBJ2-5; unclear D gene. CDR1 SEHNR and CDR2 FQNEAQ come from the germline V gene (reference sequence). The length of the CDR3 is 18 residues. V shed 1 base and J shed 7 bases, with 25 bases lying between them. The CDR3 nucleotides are TGTGCCAGCAGCTTAGGTTCGAGAGAGAGAAGAGTAAGAGGGACCCAGTACTTC. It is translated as CASSLGSRERRVRGTQYF.

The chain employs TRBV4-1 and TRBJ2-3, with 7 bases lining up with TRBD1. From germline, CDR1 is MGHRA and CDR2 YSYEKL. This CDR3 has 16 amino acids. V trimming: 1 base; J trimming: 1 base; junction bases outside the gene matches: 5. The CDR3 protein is CASSQGRGSRTDTQYF. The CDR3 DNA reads TGCGCCAGCAGCCAAGGCAGGGGGAGTCGCACAGATACGCAGTATTTT.

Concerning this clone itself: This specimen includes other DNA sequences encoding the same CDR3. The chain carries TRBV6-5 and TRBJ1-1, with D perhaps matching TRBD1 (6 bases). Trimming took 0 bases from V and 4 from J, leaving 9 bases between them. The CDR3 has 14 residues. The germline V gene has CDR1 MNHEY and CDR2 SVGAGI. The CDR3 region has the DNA TGTGCCAGCAGTTACTCAAGAGGGGGCACTGAAGCTTTCTTT. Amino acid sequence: CASSYSRGGTEAFF.

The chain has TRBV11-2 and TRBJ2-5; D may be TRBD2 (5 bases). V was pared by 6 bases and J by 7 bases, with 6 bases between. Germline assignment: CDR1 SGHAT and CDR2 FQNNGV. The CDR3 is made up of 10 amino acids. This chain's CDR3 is CASSGGTQYF. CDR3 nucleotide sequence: TGTGCCAGCAGTGGAGGGACCCAGTACTTC.

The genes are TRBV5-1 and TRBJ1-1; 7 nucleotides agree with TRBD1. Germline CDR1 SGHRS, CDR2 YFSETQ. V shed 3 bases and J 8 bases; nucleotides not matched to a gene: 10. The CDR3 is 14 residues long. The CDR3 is CASSSGQIPYEAFF. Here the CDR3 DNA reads TGCGCCAGCAGCTCGGGACAGATTCCGTACGAAGCTTTCTTT.

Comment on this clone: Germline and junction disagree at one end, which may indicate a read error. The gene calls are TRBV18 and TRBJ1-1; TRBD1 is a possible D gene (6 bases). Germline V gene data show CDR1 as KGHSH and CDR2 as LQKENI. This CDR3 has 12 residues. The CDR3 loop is CASSPPQGVKIF. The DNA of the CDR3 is TGTGCCAGCTCACCACCACAGGGAGTAAAGATCTTT.

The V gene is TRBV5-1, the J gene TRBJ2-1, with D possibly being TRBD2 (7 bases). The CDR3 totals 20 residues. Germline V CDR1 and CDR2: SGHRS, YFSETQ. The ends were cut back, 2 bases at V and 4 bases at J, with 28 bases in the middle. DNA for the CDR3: TGCGCCAGCAGCTTAGCAGGACAGCGGGGCCATAAGAATTCATACAATGAGCAGTTCTTC. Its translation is CASSLAGQRGHKNSYNEQFF.

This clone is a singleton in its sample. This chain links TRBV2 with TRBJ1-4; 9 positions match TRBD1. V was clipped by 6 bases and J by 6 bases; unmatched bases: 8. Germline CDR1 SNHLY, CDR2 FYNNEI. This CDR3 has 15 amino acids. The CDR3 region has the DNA TGTGCCAGCAGAAGGACAGGGGTTTTTTATGAAAAACTGTTTTTT. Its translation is CASRRTGVFYEKLFF. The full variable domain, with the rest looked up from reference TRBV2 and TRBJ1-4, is EPEVTQTPSHQVTQMGQEVILRCVPISNHLYFYWYRQILGQKVEFLVSFYNNEISEKSEIFDDQFSVERPDGSNFTLKIRSTKLEDSAMYFCASRRTGVFYEKLFFGSGTQLSVL.

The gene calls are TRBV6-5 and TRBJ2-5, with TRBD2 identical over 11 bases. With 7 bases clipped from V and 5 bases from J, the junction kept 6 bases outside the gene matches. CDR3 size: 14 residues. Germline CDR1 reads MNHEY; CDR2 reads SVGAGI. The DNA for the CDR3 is TGTGCCAGCACAATAGCGGGGGGGTTGGAGACCCAGTACTTC. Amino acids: CASTIAGGLETQYF.

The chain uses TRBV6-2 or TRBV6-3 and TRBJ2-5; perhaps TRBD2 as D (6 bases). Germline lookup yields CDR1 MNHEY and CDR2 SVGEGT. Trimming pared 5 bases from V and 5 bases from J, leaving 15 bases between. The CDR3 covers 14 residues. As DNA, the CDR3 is TGTGCCAGCAGTAACCCGGGCCGGGGGGAGACCCAGTACTTC. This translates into CASSNPGRGETQYF.

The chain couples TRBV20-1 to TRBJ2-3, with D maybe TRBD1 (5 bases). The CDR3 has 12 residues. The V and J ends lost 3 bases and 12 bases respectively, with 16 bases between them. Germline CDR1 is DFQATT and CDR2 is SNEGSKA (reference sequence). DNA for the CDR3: TGCAGTGCTAGTCCACGCAGGGAAGCTCAGTATTTT. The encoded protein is CSASPRREAQYF.

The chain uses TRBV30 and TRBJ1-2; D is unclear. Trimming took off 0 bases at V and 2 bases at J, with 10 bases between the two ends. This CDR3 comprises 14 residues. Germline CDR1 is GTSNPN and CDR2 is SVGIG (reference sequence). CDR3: CAWSVPGSNYGYTF. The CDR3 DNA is TGTGCCTGGAGTGTACCGGGGTCCAACTATGGCTACACCTTC.

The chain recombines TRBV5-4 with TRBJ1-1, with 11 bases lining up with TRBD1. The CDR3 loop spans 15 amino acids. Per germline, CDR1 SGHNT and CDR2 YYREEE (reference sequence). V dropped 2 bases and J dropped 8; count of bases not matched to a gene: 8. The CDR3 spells CASSLTPGQGVEAFF. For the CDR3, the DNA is TGTGCCAGCAGCTTAACCCCGGGACAGGGGGTCGAAGCTTTCTTT.

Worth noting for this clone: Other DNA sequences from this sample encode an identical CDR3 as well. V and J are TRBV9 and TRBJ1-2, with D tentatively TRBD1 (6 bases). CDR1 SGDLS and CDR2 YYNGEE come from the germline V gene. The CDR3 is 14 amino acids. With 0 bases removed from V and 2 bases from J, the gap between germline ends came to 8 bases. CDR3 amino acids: CASSVGQGNYGYTF. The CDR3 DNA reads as TGTGCCAGCAGCGTAGGGCAGGGGAACTATGGCTACACCTTC.

The CDR3 DNA follows: TGCGCCAGCAGCCAGTGGGACAGGGTACCGGGGGCCAACGTCCTGACTTTC. Amino acids: CASSQWDRVPGANVLTF. The chain carries TRBV4-3 and TRBJ2-6; 9 bases fit TRBD1. Germline CDR1 reads LGHNA; CDR2 reads YSLEER. The V segment lost 3 bases and the J segment 4 bases; nucleotides outside the gene matches: 7. The CDR3 consists of 17 residues.

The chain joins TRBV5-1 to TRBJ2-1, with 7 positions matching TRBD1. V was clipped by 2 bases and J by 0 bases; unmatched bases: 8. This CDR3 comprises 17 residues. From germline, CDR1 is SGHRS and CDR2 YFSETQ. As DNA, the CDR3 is TGCGCCAGCAGCTTAACCGGGACAGCCCTCTCCTACAATGAGCAGTTCTTC. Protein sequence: CASSLTGTALSYNEQFF.

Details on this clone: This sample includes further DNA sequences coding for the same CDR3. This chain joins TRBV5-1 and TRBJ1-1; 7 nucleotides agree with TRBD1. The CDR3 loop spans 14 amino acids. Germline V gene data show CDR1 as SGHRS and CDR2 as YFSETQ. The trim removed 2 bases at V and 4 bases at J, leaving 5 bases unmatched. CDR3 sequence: CASSLGGGGTEAFF. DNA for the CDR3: TGCGCCAGCAGCTTAGGGGGCGGAGGCACTGAAGCTTTCTTT.

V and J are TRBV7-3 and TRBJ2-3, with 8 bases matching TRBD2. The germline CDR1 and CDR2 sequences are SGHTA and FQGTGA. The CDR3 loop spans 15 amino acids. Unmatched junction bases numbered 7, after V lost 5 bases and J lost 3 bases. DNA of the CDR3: TGTGCCAGCAGCCCAATGGGACTAGTAACAGATACGCAGTATTTT. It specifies CASSPMGLVTDTQYF.

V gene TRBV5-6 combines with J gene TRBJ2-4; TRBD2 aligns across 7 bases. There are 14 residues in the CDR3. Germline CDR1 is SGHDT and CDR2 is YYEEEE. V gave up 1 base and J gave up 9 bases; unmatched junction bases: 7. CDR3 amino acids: CASSLRAGVAIQYF. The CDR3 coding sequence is TGTGCCAGCAGCTTGAGGGCGGGGGTCGCCATTCAGTACTTC.

Written as DNA, the CDR3 is TGTGCCAGCAGTTACTCCAAGACGGAGGCAACTAATGAAAAACTGTTTTTT. It codes for CASSYSKTEATNEKLFF. This chain joins TRBV6-2 or TRBV6-3 and TRBJ1-4; D is undetermined. With 0 bases removed from V and 0 bases from J, the gap between germline ends came to 11 bases. Germline V gives CDR1 MNHEY, CDR2 SVGEGT. The CDR3 is 17 amino acids.

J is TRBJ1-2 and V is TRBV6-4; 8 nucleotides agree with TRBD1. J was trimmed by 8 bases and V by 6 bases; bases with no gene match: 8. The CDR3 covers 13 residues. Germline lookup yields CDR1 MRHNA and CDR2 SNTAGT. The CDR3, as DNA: TGTGCCAGCAGCCAAGACAGGGGACGGGGCTACACCTTC. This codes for CASSQDRGRGYTF.

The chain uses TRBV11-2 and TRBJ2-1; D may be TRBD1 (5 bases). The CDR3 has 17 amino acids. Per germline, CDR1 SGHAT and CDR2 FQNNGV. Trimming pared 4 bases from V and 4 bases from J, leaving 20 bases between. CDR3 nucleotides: TGTGCCAGCAGCTGGGAACAGGATCCAATGTTGTACAATGAGCAGTTCTTC. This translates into CASSWEQDPMLYNEQFF.

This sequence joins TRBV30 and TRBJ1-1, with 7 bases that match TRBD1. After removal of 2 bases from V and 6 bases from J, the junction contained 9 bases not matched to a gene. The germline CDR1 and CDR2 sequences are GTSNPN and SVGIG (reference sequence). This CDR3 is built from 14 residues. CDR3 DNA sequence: TGTGCCTGGAGTACCCTGGACAGGACTCCTGAAGCTTTCTTT. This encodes CAWSTLDRTPEAFF.

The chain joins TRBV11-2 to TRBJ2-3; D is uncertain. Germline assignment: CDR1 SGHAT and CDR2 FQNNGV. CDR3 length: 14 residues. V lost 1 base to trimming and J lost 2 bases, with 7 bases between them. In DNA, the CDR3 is TGTGCCAGCAGCTTAGGGGCGACCACAGATACGCAGTATTTT. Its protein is CASSLGATTDTQYF.